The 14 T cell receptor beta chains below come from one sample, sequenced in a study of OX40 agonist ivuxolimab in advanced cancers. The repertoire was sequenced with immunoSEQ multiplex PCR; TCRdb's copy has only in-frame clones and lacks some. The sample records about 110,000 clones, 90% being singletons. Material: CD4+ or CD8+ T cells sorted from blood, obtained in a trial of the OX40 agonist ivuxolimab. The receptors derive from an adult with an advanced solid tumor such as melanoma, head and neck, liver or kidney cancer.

The CDR3 nucleotides are TGTGCCAGCAGTGAAATGGACGGCACCACCGGGGAGCTGTTTTTT. Translating gives CASSEMDGTTGELFF. This sequence joins TRBV6-4 and TRBJ2-2; D unresolved. Between the trimmed V and J ends, which lost 3 bases and 4 bases, there was a span of 12 bases. This CDR3 has 15 amino acids. Looked up from germline, CDR1 is MRHNA and CDR2 is SNTAGT.

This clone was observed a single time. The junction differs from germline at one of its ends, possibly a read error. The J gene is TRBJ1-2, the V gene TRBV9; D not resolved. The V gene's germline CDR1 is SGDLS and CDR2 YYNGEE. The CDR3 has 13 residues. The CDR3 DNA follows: TGTGCCAGCAGCGTATCTGATCACCCCGCACTCTCCTTC. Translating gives CASSVSDHPALSF. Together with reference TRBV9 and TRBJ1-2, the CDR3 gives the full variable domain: DSGVTQTPKHLITATGQRVTLRCSPRSGDLSVYWYQQSLDQGLQFLIQYYNGEERAKGNILERFSAQQFPDLHSELNLSSLELGDSALYFCASSVSDHPALSFGSGTRLTVV.

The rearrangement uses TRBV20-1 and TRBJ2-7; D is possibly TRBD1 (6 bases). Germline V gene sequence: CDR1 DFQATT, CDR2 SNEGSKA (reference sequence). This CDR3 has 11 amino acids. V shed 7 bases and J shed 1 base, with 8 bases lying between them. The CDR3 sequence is CSVGQSYEQYF. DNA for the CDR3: TGCAGTGTCGGACAGTCCTACGAGCAGTACTTC.

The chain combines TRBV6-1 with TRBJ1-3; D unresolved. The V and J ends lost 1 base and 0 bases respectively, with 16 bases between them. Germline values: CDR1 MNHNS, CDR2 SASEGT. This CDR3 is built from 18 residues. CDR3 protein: CASSEVVSGLFSGNTIYF. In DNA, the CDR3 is TGTGCCAGCAGTGAAGTGGTGTCAGGCCTTTTCTCTGGAAACACCATATATTTT.

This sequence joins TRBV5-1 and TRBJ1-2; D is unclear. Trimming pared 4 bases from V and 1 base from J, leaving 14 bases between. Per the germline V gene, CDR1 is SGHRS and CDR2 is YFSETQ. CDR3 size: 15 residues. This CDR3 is CASSLDRPDNYGYTF. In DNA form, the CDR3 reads TGCGCCAGCAGCCTGGACCGACCGGATAACTATGGCTACACCTTC.

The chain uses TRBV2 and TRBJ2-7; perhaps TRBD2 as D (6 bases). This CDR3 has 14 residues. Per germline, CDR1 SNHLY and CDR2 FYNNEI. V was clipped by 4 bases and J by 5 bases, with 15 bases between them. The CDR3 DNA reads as TGTGCCAGCAGTGTCCGGCGGGGAAAGGACGAGCAGTACTTC. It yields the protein CASSVRRGKDEQYF.

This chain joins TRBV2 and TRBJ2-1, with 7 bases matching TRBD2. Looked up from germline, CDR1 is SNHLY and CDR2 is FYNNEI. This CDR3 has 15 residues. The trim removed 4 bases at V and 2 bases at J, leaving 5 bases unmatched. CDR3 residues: CASSGLLAPYNEQFF. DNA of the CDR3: TGTGCCAGCAGTGGCCTACTAGCGCCCTACAATGAGCAGTTCTTC. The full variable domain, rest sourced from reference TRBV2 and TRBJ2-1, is EPEVTQTPSHQVTQMGQEVILRCVPISNHLYFYWYRQILGQKVEFLVSFYNNEISEKSEIFDDQFSVERPDGSNFTLKIRSTKLEDSAMYFCASSGLLAPYNEQFFGPGTRLTVL.

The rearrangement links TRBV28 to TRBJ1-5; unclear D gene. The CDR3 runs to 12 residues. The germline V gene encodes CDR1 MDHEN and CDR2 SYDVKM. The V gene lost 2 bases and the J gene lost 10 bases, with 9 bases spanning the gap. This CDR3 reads CASSLQNLPQHF. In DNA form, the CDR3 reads TGTGCCAGCAGTTTACAAAATCTTCCCCAGCATTTT.

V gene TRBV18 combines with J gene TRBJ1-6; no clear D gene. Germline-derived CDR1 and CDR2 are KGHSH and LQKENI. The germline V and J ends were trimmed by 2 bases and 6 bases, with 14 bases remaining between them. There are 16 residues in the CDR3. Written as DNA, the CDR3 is TGTGCCAGCTCACCAATTTCTGCAGGAGGTAATTCACCCCTCCACTTT. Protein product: CASSPISAGGNSPLHF. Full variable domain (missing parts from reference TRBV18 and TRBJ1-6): NAGVMQNPRHLVRRRGQEARLRCSPMKGHSHVYWYRQLPEEGLKFMVYLQKENIIDESGMPKERFSAEFPKEGPSILRIQQVVRGDSAAYFCASSPISAGGNSPLHFGNGTRLTVT.

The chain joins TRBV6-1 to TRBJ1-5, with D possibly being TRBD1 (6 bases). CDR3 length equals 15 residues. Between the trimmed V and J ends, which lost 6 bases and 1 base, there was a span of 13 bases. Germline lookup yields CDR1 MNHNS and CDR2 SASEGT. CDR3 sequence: CASSRGQGSNQPQHF. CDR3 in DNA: TGTGCCAGCAGCAGGGGTCAGGGAAGCAATCAGCCCCAGCATTTT.

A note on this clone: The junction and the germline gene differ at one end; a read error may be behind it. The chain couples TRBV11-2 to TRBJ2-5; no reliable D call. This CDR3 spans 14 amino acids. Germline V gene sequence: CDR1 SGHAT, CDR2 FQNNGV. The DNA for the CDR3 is TGTGCCAGCAGCATAGACCCGACCCAAGAGACCCAGTACTTC. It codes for CASSIDPTQETQYF.

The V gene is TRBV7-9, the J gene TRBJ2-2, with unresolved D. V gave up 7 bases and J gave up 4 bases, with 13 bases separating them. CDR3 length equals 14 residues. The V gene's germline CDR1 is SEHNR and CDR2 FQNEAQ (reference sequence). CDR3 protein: CASTHLRTTGELFF. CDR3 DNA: TGTGCCAGCACTCATTTGCGAACCACCGGGGAGCTGTTTTTT.

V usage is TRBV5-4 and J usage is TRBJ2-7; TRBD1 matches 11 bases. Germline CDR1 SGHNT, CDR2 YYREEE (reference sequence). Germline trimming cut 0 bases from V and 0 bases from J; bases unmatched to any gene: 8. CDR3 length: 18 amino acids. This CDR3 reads CASSLGGGTGGSSYEQYF. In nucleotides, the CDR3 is TGTGCCAGCAGCTTGGGAGGTGGGACAGGGGGAAGCTCCTACGAGCAGTACTTC.

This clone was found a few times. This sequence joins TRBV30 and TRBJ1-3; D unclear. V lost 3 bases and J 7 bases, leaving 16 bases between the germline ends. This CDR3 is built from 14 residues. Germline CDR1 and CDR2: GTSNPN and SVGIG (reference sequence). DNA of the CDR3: TGTGCCTGGAGATTAGGCCGAGTGGGGAACACCATATATTTT. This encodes CAWRLGRVGNTIYF.